Below, 14 T cell receptor beta chains from the same sample are listed, as sequenced in a study of CD4 T cells in relation to SARS-CoV-2 and coronaviruses. Unexposed donor CD4+ T cells date from about 2011-2018, before the COVID-19 pandemic. Generated by immunoSEQ multiplex PCR, the TCRdb table keeps only in-frame clones and is missing some. The sample includes 65,000 or so clones, around 93% of them seen just once. Sequenced sample: naive CD4+ T cells from PBMCs. Subset of the sample: naive CD4+ T cells isolated by negative enrichment. These receptors were taken from a human donor in good health.

This clone was seen a single time. The chain couples TRBV2 to TRBJ2-3; 10 positions agree with TRBD2. CDR1 and CDR2 from the germline V gene are SNHLY and FYNNEI. With 6 bases clipped from V and 1 base from J, the junction kept 4 bases outside the gene matches. This CDR3 has 15 residues. CDR3: CASRVGTSGTDTQYF. CDR3 bases: TGTGCCAGCAGAGTCGGGACTAGCGGCACAGATACGCAGTATTTT. Drawing the rest from reference TRBV2 and TRBJ2-3, the complete variable domain is EPEVTQTPSHQVTQMGQEVILRCVPISNHLYFYWYRQILGQKVEFLVSFYNNEISEKSEIFDDQFSVERPDGSNFTLKIRSTKLEDSAMYFCASRVGTSGTDTQYFGPGTRLTVL.

The rearrangement links TRBV11-1 to TRBJ1-1; D is undetermined. Trimming shortened V by 5 bases and J by 5 bases, and 12 bases separated the two germline ends. CDR1 and CDR2 (germline): SGHAT, FQDESV (reference sequence). The CDR3 spans 13 residues. For the CDR3, the DNA is TGTGCCAGCAGCGATGACCGAGTTACTGAAGCTTTCTTT. It translates to CASSDDRVTEAFF.

This chain links TRBV20-1 with TRBJ1-5; TRBD1 might be the D (5 bases). Deletions cut 3 bases from V and 0 bases from J, with 12 bases between. Germline-derived CDR1 and CDR2 are DFQATT and SNEGSKA (reference sequence). This CDR3 spans 15 amino acids. Here the CDR3 DNA reads TGCAGTGCTAGTAAACAGACAGTTAGCAATCAGCCCCAGCATTTT. Amino acid sequence: CSASKQTVSNQPQHF.

V is TRBV27 and J is TRBJ1-1; D uncertain. V lost 5 bases and J lost 1, with 8 bases in between. The CDR3 extends over 13 amino acids. The germline gives CDR1 MNHEY, CDR2 SMNVEV (reference sequence). The CDR3 spells CASSKVKNTEAFF. CDR3 sequence (DNA): TGTGCCAGCAGTAAGGTTAAGAACACTGAAGCTTTCTTT.

V usage is TRBV3-1 (or the pseudogene TRBV3-2) and J usage is TRBJ2-1; D not resolved. Germline assignment: CDR1 LGHDT and CDR2 YNNKEL (reference sequence). This CDR3 spans 15 amino acids. Trimming took 4 bases from V and 0 from J, leaving 10 bases between them. Written as DNA, the CDR3 is TGTGCCAGCAGCCCCGGACGTCTCTCCTACAATGAGCAGTTCTTC. Translated: CASSPGRLSYNEQFF.

This rearrangement joins TRBV7-9 to TRBJ1-6; D may be TRBD1 (6 bases). This CDR3 is 15 amino acids long. V lost 5 bases and J lost 8, with 16 bases in between. Germline lookup yields CDR1 SEHNR and CDR2 FQNEAQ (reference sequence). This CDR3 is CASSLTGTLYSPLHF. CDR3 DNA: TGTGCCAGCAGCCTTACCGGGACATTATATTCACCCCTCCACTTT.

The chain carries TRBV7-3 and TRBJ2-3; 11 bases align to TRBD2. This CDR3 spans 16 amino acids. V gave up 5 bases and J gave up 4 bases; unmatched junction bases: 8. CDR1 SGHTA and CDR2 FQGTGA come from the germline V gene. The CDR3 is CASSLTSGASPDTQYF. The DNA for the CDR3 is TGTGCCAGCAGCCTGACTAGCGGGGCCTCCCCAGATACGCAGTATTTT.

The V call is TRBV18, the J call TRBJ2-3; 13 nucleotides align to TRBD2. The CDR3 covers 17 residues. Trimming cost V 3 bases and J 6 bases; bases outside gene matches: 9. In germline, CDR1 is KGHSH, CDR2 LQKENI. The CDR3 here is CASSPGLAGKGADTQYF. CDR3 bases: TGTGCCAGCTCACCGGGACTAGCGGGAAAGGGGGCGGATACGCAGTATTTT.

The rearrangement joins TRBV24-1 to TRBJ2-3; 7 positions agree with TRBD1. This CDR3 contains 13 residues. The junction had 7 bases not matched to a gene; V was cut back by 9 bases and J by 5 bases. Germline V lookup: CDR1 KGHDR, CDR2 SFDVKD. CDR3 nucleotide sequence: TGTGCCACCGCGACAGGGCTTCAAGATACGCAGTATTTT. This sequence encodes CATATGLQDTQYF.

This clone turned up a few times. The J gene is TRBJ1-6, the V gene TRBV13, with D hard to call. The CDR3 loop spans 18 amino acids. CDR1 is PRHDT and CDR2 is FYEKMQ in the germline V gene (reference sequence). V dropped 2 bases and J dropped 0 bases, with 14 bases sitting between them. The CDR3 sequence: CASSLRNYLSSYNSPLHF. The CDR3 nucleotides read TGTGCCAGCAGCTTAAGGAATTATCTGAGCTCCTATAATTCACCCCTCCACTTT.

The chain uses TRBV7-6 and TRBJ2-2; 8 bases match TRBD1. V was clipped by 5 bases and J by 5 bases; unmatched bases: 10. The CDR3 consists of 16 residues. CDR1 is SGHVS, CDR2 FNYEAQ, per germline. CDR3 coding DNA: TGTGCCAGCAGCCGATCCGGGACAGGCTTAACCGGGGAGCTGTTTTTT. Encoded protein: CASSRSGTGLTGELFF.

The chain couples TRBV19 to TRBJ2-5, with 9 bases aligning to TRBD2. CDR1 and CDR2 from the germline V gene are LNHDA and SQIVND (reference sequence). The length of the CDR3 is 14 residues. V lost 4 bases and J lost 2; bases outside the gene matches: 2. CDR3: CASSTAGGQETQYF. CDR3 sequence (DNA): TGTGCCAGTAGTACGGCGGGAGGGCAAGAGACCCAGTACTTC.

This chain joins TRBV5-4 and TRBJ2-3, with 8 bases fitting TRBD2. The CDR3 extends over 15 amino acids. Per germline, CDR1 SGHNT and CDR2 YYREEE (reference sequence). Trimming at V came to 1 base and at J to 4 bases, leaving 5 bases not matched to a gene. CDR3 nucleotides: TGTGCCAGCAGCTTGAACAGCGGGAGTTCAGATACGCAGTATTTT. Protein product: CASSLNSGSSDTQYF. The variable domain in full, completed from reference TRBV5-4 and TRBJ2-3, reads ETGVTQSPTHLIKTRGQQVTLRCSSQSGHNTVSWYQQALGQGPQFIFQYYREEENGRGNFPPRFSGLQFPNYSSELNVNALELDDSALYLCASSLNSGSSDTQYFGPGTRLTVL.

This chain connects TRBV3-1 (or the pseudogene TRBV3-2) to TRBJ2-1; D remains ambiguous. This CDR3 region has 15 residues. Trimming stripped 4 bases from V and 2 bases from J, with 12 bases between. Germline CDR1 LGHDT, CDR2 YNNKEL (reference sequence). CDR3 coding DNA: TGTGCCAGCAGCCCCCGTGGGGTCCCCTACAATGAGCAGTTCTTC. It is translated as CASSPRGVPYNEQFF.